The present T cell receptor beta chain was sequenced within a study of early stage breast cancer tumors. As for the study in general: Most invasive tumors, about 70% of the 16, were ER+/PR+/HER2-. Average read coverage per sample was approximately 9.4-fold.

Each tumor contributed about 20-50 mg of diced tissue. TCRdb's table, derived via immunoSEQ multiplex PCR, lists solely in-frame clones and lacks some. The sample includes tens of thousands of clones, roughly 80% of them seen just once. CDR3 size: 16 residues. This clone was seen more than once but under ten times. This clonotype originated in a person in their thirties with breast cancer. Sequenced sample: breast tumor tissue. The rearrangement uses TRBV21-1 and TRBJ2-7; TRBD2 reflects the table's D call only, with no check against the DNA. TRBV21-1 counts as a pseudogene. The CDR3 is CASSFKLNGRAYEQYF. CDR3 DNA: TGTGCCAGCAGCTTTAAATTAAACGGGAGGGCCTACGAGCAGTACTTC.